This T cell receptor (beta chain) was captured in a study of cytomegalovirus exposure and HLA in healthy donors (dated by TCRdb to the late 2010s). Looking at the study overall: An earlier analysis of 587 of the donors reported around 280 Gb of sequence data and roughly 120 million unique TCR beta sequences obtained from around 170 million T cells. Several DR-DQ haplotypes were treated as single units for association and clustering because of strong linkage in the cohort. The genetic ancestry cluster associated with self-reported Caucasian donors included around four fifths of the approximately 400 genotyped donors. Across around 400 genotyped donors of the cohort, an average of roughly 230,000 unique TCR beta nucleotide sequences per donor were sequenced, and around 19% of those sequences were non-productive. All discovery cohort repertoires had been generated on a single sequencing platform. The number of typed donors differed by locus: roughly 629-630 for A, B, C, DRB1 and DQB1; some 540 for DQA1; fewer than 610 for DPA1; and roughly 470 for DPB1. Besides the first cohort of around 670 subjects, a separate validation cohort made up of roughly 120 different subjects was used. Alongside the repertoire data, information on donor age, sex, ethnicity and CMV serostatus was compiled. To predict cytomegalovirus infection status, the study combined high-throughput TCR immunosequencing, statistical association of individual TCRs with disease status, and machine learning. An earlier analysis of 587 of the donors used high-throughput TCR beta sequencing to judge whether each TCR beta V gene segment behaved as functional or pseudogenic. The study aimed to test whether signatures of past pathogen exposure could be identified by cataloging public T cell receptors. Both class I and class II loci were covered by HLA typing, at four-digit resolution. Rather than drawing on any new phenotypic data, the later analysis identified candidate immune exposures from TCR beta sequences and the way those sequences occurred across donors. In a later analysis, previously published TCR beta repertoires from 670 or so donors were re-analyzed and high-resolution HLA genotyping was added so that TCR occurrence patterns could be studied. A later genetic analysis used genome-wide SNP genotypes for about 60% of the roughly 700 donors, treating that subset as a discovery cohort. An early release that covered approximately 600 HLA-typed donors contained about 290 gigabases of sequencing data and 70 million to 100 million unique TCR sequences. The study used immunosequencing to profile the T cell repertoires of 670 or so subjects and linked those repertoires to cytomegalovirus serostatus. Here is what the overall study found, with its caveats: Immune exposure information for the cohort was limited to CMV serostatus. It was suggested by the authors that the approach could potentially be generalized to other disease states and immunological phenotypes. Because the 87-base-pair reads could not distinguish some IMGT-functional V segments, including TRBV6-2 and TRBV6-3, those segments were excluded. Assigning TCR associations to individual alleles was difficult when HLA alleles, especially DR and DQ, strongly co-occurred. Because HLA typing was unavailable for some donors at each locus, only the typed subset was used in association tests. A later genetic analysis associated a missense DCLRE1C variant with V-gene and J-gene trimming of TCR beta chains, and an independent cohort replicated the association. Linkage disequilibrium might explain the correlated functional status among segregating V segments, but an unknown experimental factor could not be excluded. In a later analysis, TCR association rates were found to vary across HLA loci, with the most associated TCRs seen for DRB1 alleles and the fewest for HLA-C alleles. Sequencing depth was assumed to be roughly uniform across donors in the presence/absence analyses, though that assumption may not hold. In this cohort, only TCR beta chains were sequenced, and detectable features were limited by the absence of alpha or paired-chain data. In a later analysis, several top co-occurrence clusters were reported to appear linked to parvovirus B19, influenza, CMV and Epstein-Barr virus. A later analysis associated roughly 17,000 TCR beta sequences with specific HLA alleles at a false discovery rate of 0.05. Cytomegalovirus status was reported to be diagnosed by the classifier with high specificity and sensitivity in both the original and validation cohorts. A further reported finding was that TCR beta sequences accurately predicted the HLA-A and HLA-B alleles for most subjects in the first cohort. According to a later genetic analysis, donors in an Asian-associated ancestry cluster had fewer N-insertions in productive TCRs than the approximately 650-donor mean. Three of the identified cytomegalovirus-associated TCR beta chains were confirmed in vitro to be specific for cytomegalovirus antigens. In a later analysis, HLA-associated TCR beta chains showed more clonal expansion and lower generation probabilities than non-associated chains that were equally common. In an earlier analysis of some 540 of the donors, most TCR beta V segments appeared in productive rearrangements about 87% or about 30% of the time, broadly matching IMGT annotations. A later analysis found that most CMV-associated TCR beta chains appeared HLA-restricted, with HLA associations seemingly driven largely by CMV exposure. Most TCR sequences were observed very rarely across donors, whereas some public TCRs were present in many individuals. The study listed over 150 TCR beta chains as associated with cytomegalovirus. A group of highly shared sequence variants was considered likely to be a technical artifact of the sequencing pipeline. Because counts were too low, about 18 rarely observed V segments, including chromosome 9 orphons, were excluded from the earlier analysis of around 640 of the donors.

Receptor amplification or capture employed the immunoSEQ multiplex PCR assay. The multiplex PCR relied on a mix of 60 forward primers for TCR Vbeta segments and 13 reverse primers for TCR Jbeta segments. A multiplex PCR assay on genomic DNA amplified the CDR3 region of rearranged TCR beta genes. On the Illumina HiSeq System, the amplified TCR beta libraries were sequenced as 87-base-pair reads. Under the source paper's analysis protocol: In a later analysis, some 80 million unique TCR beta chains were counted across the 500 to 850 repertoires, and about 9.9 million of these chains were shared by at least two donors. Raw reads were error-corrected and collapsed into unique sequences by a nearest-neighbor algorithm in which closely related sequences were merged to remove PCR and sequencing errors. Alignment of CDR3 sequences to IMGT reference sequences was used to assign V, D and J gene segments. For a sequence to be retained, at least a six-nucleotide match to both a V gene segment and a J gene segment was required. A rearrangement counted as productive if the CDR3 had no stop codons and remained in frame with V and J, and every other rearrangement counted as non-productive. Following IMGT convention, CDR3 was defined as the stretch from the second conserved V-encoded cysteine to the conserved J-encoded phenylalanine. Sequences without an unambiguous match to a single V gene segment were excluded from the earlier analysis of several hundred of the donors. In an earlier analysis of several hundred of the donors, V segments were called functional above 56.7% productive rearrangements and were called segregating when the between-donor standard deviation exceeded 5%. To diagnose cytomegalovirus status from the catalog of TCR beta chain sequences, a statistical classification framework was built. V and J gene assignment, in a later analysis, came from comparing TCR nucleotide sequences with IMGT/GENE-DB human TR gene sequences. In a later analysis, CDR3 sequences and most-parsimonious VDJ recombination scenarios were assigned using the TCRdist pipeline. In a later analysis, each TCR beta chain was defined by its CDR3 amino acid sequence together with its V-gene family, and reads without a unique V-gene family were excluded. As a way to deal with suspected cross-contamination and a sequencing artifact, a later analysis dropped approximately 590 nucleotide sequences that were highly shared and had low generation probability. A later analysis calculated a clonal expansion index for each public chain from normalized within-repertoire ranks of inferred template counts. A later analysis computed generation probabilities with a VDJ recombination model fitted to out-of-frame rearrangements, and checked the results against IGoR. In a later analysis, hypergeometric tests were used to score TCR-TCR, TCR-HLA and TCR-CMV co-occurrence, with a repertoire-size bias correction applied to TCR pairs. False discovery rates were estimated in a later analysis by permuting HLA or CMV assignments 20 times. In a later analysis, co-occurring TCRs were grouped using DBSCAN, with TCRdist sequence similarity added in when clustering inside HLA-allele-positive subsets. Repertoires with fewer than 30,000 or more than 120,000 public chains were left out of co-occurrence clustering, as were five repertoires with anomalous nucleotide sharing. Drawn from immuneACCESS, this table holds only the in-frame rearrangements with V and J called that TCRdb kept. Clones are partly lost; checked studies trace under half to an unresolved V gene and leave the rest unexplained. V, J and clone size were drawn from that table, and D and trimming were deduced from the DNA. The sample includes about 140,000 clones, with 75% to 85% observed a single time. The ten largest account for 2% to 2.5% of the sample.

As regards this clone: What antigen it recognizes has not been identified. No much larger clonotype is one base removed from it; base qualities were not supplied.

The cohort comprised 550 to 700 healthy bone marrow donors. At the time of sampling, all cohort members were nominally healthy, though unrecorded immune exposures were likely present. The donor was CMV seropositive and was included in the group of 250 to 300 seropositive cohort members. A peripheral blood sample was provided by each donor, and peripheral blood mononuclear cells were used for TCR beta sequencing. The Qiagen DNeasy Blood Extraction Kit was used to extract genomic DNA from the blood cell samples. Based on the germline V gene (reference sequence), the CDR1 and CDR2 sequences are MNHEY and SMNVEV. The V end loses 2 bases and the J end loses 0 bases, and a stretch of 11 bases separates them. The CDR3 runs 16 amino acids, cysteine and phenylalanine included. Only the CDR3 part of the read is kept: 48 bases, read in frame from the first base.

This clonotype was sampled from a woman in her late teens or twenties in good health and CMV-seropositive. The rearranged chain carries TRBV27 and TRBJ1-3; the D gene is perhaps TRBD1, on 5 matching bases. Sequencing was done on a sample of PBMCs. The DNA reads as follows: TGTGCCAGCAGTTTAGTTGGGACTCCCTCTGGAAACACCATATATTTT. Its protein is CASSLVGTPSGNTIYF.